This is a list of T cell receptor beta chains from one sample in a study of blood T cell repertoires in COVID-19. Clones were read by immunoSEQ multiplex PCR, and TCRdb kept only the in-frame ones, dropping some. The sample yields under 250,000 clones, around 86% seen once. The material sequenced was peripheral blood. Source of these receptors: a woman aged 60-70 years who had recovered from COVID-19. Each CDR3 is given with its conserved first and last residue. D genes are given only for firm matches. Rows give clone size only sometimes, using once, few, many, or a class for an expanded clone.

few	NA	15	TRBV16	TRBJ1-4	CASSLHTPNLEKLFF	TGTGCCAGCTCCCTCCATACGCCGAACCTAGAAAAACTGTTTTTT
NA	NA	12	TRBV5-5	TRBJ2-5	CASSRTFSAQYF	TGTGCCAGCAGCCGTACTTTTTCGGCCCAGTACTTC
once	NA	16	TRBV19	TRBJ1-1	CASNVGLGRMNTEAFF	TGTGCCAGTAATGTGGGGCTAGGACGGATGAACACTGAAGCTTTCTTT
NA	NA	14	TRBV7-3	TRBJ2-1	CASSLNPAGSEQFF	TGTGCCAGCAGCTTAAACCCAGCCGGGAGTGAGCAGTTCTTC
NA	NA	13	TRBV12-3/TRBV12-4	TRBJ1-1	CASSFTEGTEAFF	TGTGCCAGCAGTTTTACAGAGGGAACTGAAGCTTTCTTT
NA	TRBD1	14	TRBV27	TRBJ1-1	CASTRTGVGTEAFF	TGTGCCAGCACTCGAACAGGGGTAGGGACTGAAGCTTTCTTT
NA	NA	10	TRBV29-1	TRBJ2-7	CSVRDYEQYF	TGCAGCGTCCGGGACTACGAGCAGTACTTC
NA	NA	16	TRBV6-5	TRBJ1-1	CASSYSGGQANTEAFF	TGTGCCAGCAGTTACTCGGGGGGGCAGGCGAACACTGAAGCTTTCTTT
NA	NA	17	TRBV29-1	TRBJ2-6	CSVDVQGRPSGANVLTF	TGCAGCGTTGATGTACAGGGAAGACCCAGCGGGGCCAACGTCCTGACTTTC
NA	NA	14	TRBV27	TRBJ1-1	CASSQQYGDTEAFF	TGTGCCAGCAGTCAACAGTACGGGGACACTGAAGCTTTCTTT
NA	TRBD1	15	TRBV28	TRBJ1-2	CASSSTPGQGYGYTF	TGTGCCAGCAGCTCAACCCCCGGACAGGGCTATGGCTACACCTTC
many	NA	16	TRBV6-6	TRBJ2-5	CASRRPPGLLQETQYF	TGTGCCAGCAGGCGACCGCCGGGACTCCTCCAAGAGACCCAGTACTTC
once	NA	14	TRBV4-3	TRBJ1-6	CASSQDTGSSPLHF	TGCGCCAGCAGCCAAGATACGGGGAGCTCACCCCTCCACTTT
once	NA	16	TRBV28	TRBJ1-3	CASSFPAGSRRNTIYF	TGTGCCAGCAGTTTTCCAGCTGGGTCGAGGCGAAACACCATATATTTT
NA	NA	15	TRBV28	TRBJ1-3	CASSAGVASGNTIYF	TGTGCCAGCAGTGCCGGGGTGGCCTCTGGAAACACCATATATTTT